The 9 T cell receptor beta chains below all came from one sample that was sequenced in a study of lymphopenia after photon versus proton radiotherapy. Clones were sequenced by immunoSEQ multiplex PCR, and TCRdb holds only the in-frame ones, with some missing. Of around 63,000 clones listed, more than 75% were seen once; the top ten hold about 2.5%. Source: peripheral blood, taken from a patient treated with photon-based radiotherapy. These receptors were taken from a middle-aged man with gastric cancer.

This CDR3 is CATSGEATNTGELFF. CDR3 DNA sequence: TGTGCCACCTCCGGCGAGGCCACGAACACCGGGGAGCTGTTTTTT. The chain employs TRBV10-3 and TRBJ2-2; no definite D call. From germline, CDR1 is ENHRY and CDR2 SYGVKD. CDR3 size: 15 residues. Between the trimmed V and J ends, which lost 10 bases and 0 bases, there was a span of 15 bases.

The chain employs TRBV28 and TRBJ1-4; 7 positions agree with TRBD1. Germline V gene data show CDR1 as MDHEN and CDR2 as SYDVKM. J was trimmed by 7 bases and V by 3 bases; bases with no gene match: 11. CDR3 length: 16 amino acids. The CDR3 sequence: CASSFGGAGGSEKLFF. The CDR3 DNA reads TGTGCCAGCAGTTTCGGCGGGGCAGGGGGGAGTGAAAAACTGTTTTTT.

J is TRBJ2-3 and V is TRBV7-8; D might be TRBD1 or TRBD2, each matching 5 bases. V was clipped by 6 bases and J by 2 bases, with 12 bases between them. The CDR3 has 14 residues. Germline V gene lookup returns CDR1 SGHVS and CDR2 FQNEAQ. The CDR3 loop reads CASRRGWVTDTQYF. DNA for the CDR3: TGTGCCAGCAGGAGGGGATGGGTCACAGATACGCAGTATTTT.

The chain recombines TRBV30 with TRBJ2-2, with D tentatively TRBD2 (6 bases). The germline V gene has CDR1 GTSNPN and CDR2 SVGIG (reference sequence). The CDR3 totals 17 residues. Deletions cut 3 bases from V and 3 bases from J, with 20 bases between. The DNA for the CDR3 is TGTGCCTGGAGCGAAGGCCTGACGGGACTTGACACCGGGGAGCTGTTTTTT. Residues: CAWSEGLTGLDTGELFF.

J is TRBJ2-7 and V is TRBV27; D could derive from TRBD1 or TRBD2 (5 bases each). Trimming removed 2 bases from V and 6 bases from J, with 20 bases in between. CDR1 is MNHEY, CDR2 SMNVEV, per germline (reference sequence). This CDR3 is 16 amino acids long. The CDR3 DNA follows: TGTGCCAGCAGTTTAATGACAGACTACGTAGGGATCGAGCAGTACTTC. This gives the protein CASSLMTDYVGIEQYF.

The genes are TRBV5-1 and TRBJ2-2; no clear D. Germline values: CDR1 SGHRS, CDR2 YFSETQ. Between the trimmed V and J ends, which lost 4 bases and 4 bases, there was a span of 17 bases. The CDR3 is 16 amino acids. The CDR3 coding sequence is TGCGCCAGCAGCCCTATGGGTCGGTCGGGCACCGGGGAGCTGTTTTTT. Its protein is CASSPMGRSGTGELFF.

The chain's CDR3 is CASSPDRYPNQPQHF. In DNA form, the CDR3 reads TGTGCCAGTAGCCCGGACAGGTACCCCAATCAGCCCCAGCATTTT. V gene TRBV19 combines with J gene TRBJ1-5; 7 bases are shared with TRBD1. The CDR3 contains 15 residues. V lost 6 bases and J lost 3; bases outside the gene matches: 8. Germline CDR1 reads LNHDA; CDR2 reads SQIVND (reference sequence).

The chain joins TRBV5-1 to TRBJ2-1; 10 bases fit TRBD2. V lost 3 bases and J lost 2; bases outside the gene matches: 2. This CDR3 has 15 amino acids. The germline V gene encodes CDR1 SGHRS and CDR2 YFSETQ. This CDR3 reads CASSSSGGAYNEQFF. The CDR3 region has the DNA TGCGCCAGCAGCTCGAGCGGGGGGGCCTACAATGAGCAGTTCTTC.

The chain has TRBV5-5 and TRBJ2-7, with a weak D call TRBD1 (5 bases). The CDR3 is 15 amino acids. V lost 4 bases to trimming and J lost 5 bases, with 19 bases between them. Germline CDR1 SGHKS, CDR2 YYEKEE (reference sequence). The CDR3 reads CASSGAGSLMDEQYF. Written as DNA, the CDR3 is TGTGCCAGCAGCGGGGCAGGGTCCCTGATGGACGAGCAGTACTTC. The complete variable domain, with remaining parts taken from reference TRBV5-5 and TRBJ2-7, reads DAGVTQSPTHLIKTRGQQVTLRCSPISGHKSVSWYQQVLGQGPQFIFQYYEKEERGRGNFPDRFSARQFPNYSSELNVNALLLGDSALYLCASSGAGSLMDEQYFGPGTRLTVT.